Following are 5 T cell receptor beta chains from one sample sequenced in a study of blood T cell repertoires in COVID-19. Clones were read by immunoSEQ multiplex PCR, and TCRdb kept only the in-frame ones, dropping some. The sample yields hundreds of thousands of clones, around 90% seen once. The sequenced material came from PBMCs or T cells enriched from blood (not recorded which). These receptors all come from a woman in her thirties or forties with acute COVID-19.

The chain employs TRBV7-9 and TRBJ2-2, with TRBD1 matching over 10 bases. The CDR3 spans 17 residues. In germline, CDR1 is SEHNR, CDR2 FQNEAQ (reference sequence). Trimming removed 5 bases from V and 6 bases from J; junction bases left unmatched: 12. As DNA, the CDR3 is TGTGCCAGCAGCACAACTTCCGGACAGGGGGATCCCGGGGAGCTGTTTTTT. Protein product: CASSTTSGQGDPGELFF.

The chain recombines TRBV2 with TRBJ2-6; D is perhaps TRBD1 (5 bases). Trimming pared 5 bases from V and 0 bases from J, leaving 8 bases between. Germline-derived CDR1 and CDR2 are SNHLY and FYNNEI. The CDR3 sequence is 15 residues long. CDR3 DNA sequence: TGTGCCAGCAGTCAGGGAAACTCTGGGGCCAACGTCCTGACTTTC. It is translated as CASSQGNSGANVLTF.

The rearrangement uses TRBV6-5 and TRBJ1-5, with D possibly matching TRBD1 (6 bases). Trimming pared 4 bases from V and 5 bases from J, leaving 12 bases between. CDR1 is MNHEY and CDR2 is SVGAGI in the germline V gene. The CDR3 length is 14 residues. CDR3 bases: TGTGCCAGCAGTTTGATGCAGGGGTATCAGCCCCAGCATTTT. Encoded protein: CASSLMQGYQPQHF.

The chain joins TRBV5-1 to TRBJ1-6, with a possible D match to TRBD1 (6 bases). CDR3 length equals 15 residues. From germline, CDR1 is SGHRS and CDR2 YFSETQ. Trimming shortened V by 0 bases and J by 10 bases, and 14 bases separated the two germline ends. The CDR3 protein is CASSLDPGESSPLHF. The CDR3 nucleotides are TGCGCCAGCAGCTTGGATCCAGGGGAGAGCTCACCCCTCCACTTT.

This clone was counted a few times. The gene calls are TRBV7-8 and TRBJ1-1; D is unresolved. Germline CDR1 is SGHVS and CDR2 is FQNEAQ. The CDR3 extends over 13 amino acids. With 2 bases removed from V and 2 bases from J, the gap between germline ends came to 6 bases. The CDR3 sequence is CASSLTVNTEAFF. In DNA, the CDR3 is TGTGCCAGCAGCTTAACGGTAAACACTGAAGCTTTCTTT.